The 2 T cell receptor beta chains reported below all come from one sample, sequenced in a study of blood T cell repertoires in COVID-19. Using immunoSEQ multiplex PCR, the repertoire was profiled, and TCRdb retains in-frame clones only, with some absent. The data contain 110,000 or so clones, 85% to 90% of them singletons. Source material: peripheral blood. All receptors come from a man aged 65 to 85 who had recovered from COVID-19.

V usage is TRBV5-8 and J usage is TRBJ2-7, with D possibly TRBD1 on 8 matching bases. The germline V and J ends were trimmed by 8 bases and 2 bases, with 17 bases remaining between them. CDR1 is SGHTS, CDR2 YDEGEE, per germline. The CDR3 is 14 amino acids. The CDR3 reads CASPKTGGAYEQYF. The DNA of the CDR3 is TGTGCCAGTCCGAAAACAGGGGGGGCCTACGAGCAGTACTTC. Full variable domain (rest looked up from reference TRBV5-8 and TRBJ2-7): EAGVTQSPTHLIKTRGQQATLRCSPISGHTSVYWYQQALGLGLQFLLWYDEGEERNRGNFPPRFSGRQFPNYSSELNVNALELEDSALYLCASPKTGGAYEQYFGPGTRLTVT.

This clone was seen more than once but under ten times. The chain links TRBV15 to TRBJ1-2, with unresolved D. Trimming stripped 0 bases from V and 9 bases from J, with 17 bases between. CDR3 length equals 15 residues. Looked up from germline, CDR1 is LNHNV and CDR2 is YYDKDF (reference sequence). The CDR3 nucleotides are TGTGCCACCAGCAGAGATATCGGAAGCTACAGTAGCTACACCTTC. Translating gives CATSRDIGSYSSYTF.